This TCR beta chain is drawn from a study of post-analysis software for immune sequencing data. Study-level information: Relapsing-remitting, secondary progressive and progressive-relapsing forms of multiple sclerosis all featured among disease courses.

cDNA libraries for TCR beta contained unique molecular identifiers. There were about 0.85 to 11 million T cells, and 400,000 to 650,000 cDNA molecules came from them. TCRdb re-called the PCR reads through MiXCR, storing one row per CDR3 protein. Here the sample spans approximately 730,000 distinct CDR3 sequences, 46% being singletons. In regard to this clonotype: As yet, its antigen is unknown.

General observations from the study: Pronounced co-clustering by F measure was evident among identically batched samples.

This clonotype originated in a girl aged 10 to 17 with multiple sclerosis. Material for sequencing was blood.

The CDR3 coding sequence is TGCGCCAGCAGCCCTAAAGACATCCCTGTACTGTTTTTT. Its protein is CASSPKDIPVLFF. The chain employs TRBV4-1 and TRBJ1-4; no clear D gene. CDR1 is MGHRA and CDR2 is YSYEKL in the germline V gene. Trimming took 4 bases from V and 13 from J, leaving 16 bases between them. The CDR3 length is 13 residues.